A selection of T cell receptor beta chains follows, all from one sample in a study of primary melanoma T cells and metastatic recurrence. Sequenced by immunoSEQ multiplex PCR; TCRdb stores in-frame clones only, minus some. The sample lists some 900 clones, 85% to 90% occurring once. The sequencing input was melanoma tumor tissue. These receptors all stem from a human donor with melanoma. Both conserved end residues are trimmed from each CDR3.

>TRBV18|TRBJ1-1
ASSPQGGNTEAF
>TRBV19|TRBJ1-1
ASSIVGVSEAF
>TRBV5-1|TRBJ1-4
ASSLAGAGGSEKLF
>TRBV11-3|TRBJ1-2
ASSPGGIEGGYT
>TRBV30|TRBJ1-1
AWGQENTEAF
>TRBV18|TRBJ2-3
ASSGRQLNTDTQY
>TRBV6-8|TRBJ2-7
ASSTDRGTREQY
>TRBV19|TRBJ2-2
ASSLQGTGELF
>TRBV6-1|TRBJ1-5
ASSEALGSFQPQH
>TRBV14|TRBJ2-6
ASSQSGANVLT
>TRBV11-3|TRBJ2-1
ASSLLTSGSSSDEQF
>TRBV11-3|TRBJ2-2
ASSLSPRGDPGELF
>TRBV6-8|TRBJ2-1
AIGQRETDEQF
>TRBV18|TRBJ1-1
ASSDLGLMNTEAF
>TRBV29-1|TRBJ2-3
SASPGTDTQY